These T cell receptor beta chains were read from a single sample in a study of Graves' ophthalmopathy and Graves' hyperthyroidism. MiXCR was run by TCRdb on the multiplex PCR reads, yielding one entry per CDR3 protein. Here the sample spans over a million distinct CDR3 sequences, about 38% being singletons. The sequencing input was peripheral blood or thyroid tissue (not recorded which). The receptors originated from an adult man with Graves' hyperthyroidism. Both conserved end residues are part of each CDR3. The D gene is left open where the match is weak. Expanded clones get a size class; other rows say once, few or many, or leave the size out.

len	abundance	d_gene	v_gene	j_gene	CDR3aa	CDR3nt
15	many	.	TRBV7-6	TRBJ2-5	CASSLGQTRGETQYF	TGTGCCAGCAGCTTAGGGCAGACCAGGGGAGAGACCCAGTACTTC
14	.	.	TRBV4-1	TRBJ1-2	CANSHMDEGYGYTF	TGCGCCAACAGCCATATGGACGAGGGCTATGGCTACACCTTC
15	many	.	TRBV24-1	TRBJ2-5	CATSDAGQPGEAQYF	TGTGCCACCAGTGATGCGGGACAGCCTGGTGAGGCCCAGTACTTC
13	many	TRBD1	TRBV12-3/TRBV12-4	TRBJ1-5	CASSSTGGQPQHF	TGTGCCAGCAGTTCGACAGGGGGTCAGCCCCAGCATTTT
13	many	TRBD1	TRBV24-1	TRBJ1-2	CATSGGTAYGYTF	TGTGCCACCAGTGGAGGGACAGCCTATGGCTACACCTTC
14	.	TRBD1	TRBV5-1	TRBJ2-7	CASRVGQAAYEQYF	TGCGCCAGCAGAGTGGGACAGGCTGCCTACGAGCAGTACTTC
17	.	TRBD2	TRBV29-1	TRBJ2-3	CSVESGGRRGSTDTQYF	TGCAGCGTTGAGAGCGGGGGGCGGAGGGGCAGCACAGATACGCAGTATTTT
14	few	.	TRBV6-6	TRBJ2-2	CASNPQGGVGELFF	TGTGCCAGCAATCCACAGGGAGGTGTCGGGGAGCTGTTTTTT
15	.	TRBD1	TRBV10-3	TRBJ1-1	CAISGDRSGNTEAFF	TGTGCCATCAGTGGGGACAGGTCTGGAAACACTGAAGCTTTCTTT
13	.	.	TRBV25-1	TRBJ2-5	CANRYGDGETQYF	TGTGCCAACAGATATGGGGACGGGGAGACCCAGTACTTC
13	.	.	TRBV7-9	TRBJ2-3	CARLDTSTATQYF	TGTGCCAGGCTGGATACCAGCACAGCCACGCAGTATTTT
15	.	.	TRBV9	TRBJ1-6	CASRITGTGNSPLHF	TGTGCCAGCAGAATAACCGGGACGGGCAATTCACCCCTCCACTTT
15	.	TRBD1	TRBV6-5	TRBJ1-5	CASRGLDRAGQPQHF	TGTGCCAGCAGGGGATTAGACAGGGCAGGCCAGCCCCAGCATTTT
17	few	.	TRBV9	TRBJ2-3	CASSPPGLGSGMATQYF	TGTGCCAGCAGCCCTCCGGGGCTAGGCTCAGGTATGGCGACGCAGTATTTT
12	.	.	TRBV10-3	TRBJ2-7	CATKTGTYEQYF	TGTGCCACCAAAACAGGCACCTACGAGCAGTACTTC
15	few	TRBD1	TRBV7-3	TRBJ1-5	CASSQAGQANQPQHF	TGCGCCAGCAGCCAAGCAGGACAGGCAAATCAGCCCCAGCATTTT
12	.	.	TRBV29-1	TRBJ2-7	CSLSGPGDEQYF	TGCAGCTTGAGTGGACCGGGAGACGAGCAGTACTTC
16	.	TRBD1	TRBV27	TRBJ1-6	CASTGTGGFTRSPLHF	TGTGCCAGCACTGGGACAGGGGGCTTCACGAGGTCACCCCTCCACTTT
15	few	.	TRBV13	TRBJ2-7	CASSSGRPSSYEQYF	TGTGCCAGCAGCTCGGGACGGCCAAGCTCCTACGAGCAGTACTTC
14	many	.	TRBV7-9	TRBJ2-7	CASSFAGTSYEQYF	TGCGCCAGCAGCTTTGCAGGTACCTCCTACGAGCAGTACTTC
13	many	.	TRBV7-7	TRBJ1-5	CASSVDRDQPQHF	TGTGCCAGCAGCGTGGACAGAGATCAGCCCCAGCATTTT
13	many	.	TRBV20-1	TRBJ2-7	CSAPSGNTYEQYF	TGCAGTGCTCCCTCCGGGAATACCTACGAGCAGTACTTC
15	many	TRBD1	TRBV2	TRBJ1-6	CASREQGVYNSPLHF	TGTGCCAGCAGAGAACAGGGGGTCTATAATTCACCCCTCCACTTT
15	.	TRBD1	TRBV25-1	TRBJ1-1	CASRPFGQEGTEAFF	TGTGCCAGTAGGCCCTTTGGACAGGAGGGGACTGAAGCTTTCTTT
13	many	.	TRBV2	TRBJ2-7	CASTAATPYEQYF	TGTGCCAGCACGGCCGCAACCCCCTACGAGCAGTACTTC
11	many	.	TRBV29-1	TRBJ1-2	CSVVGVYGYTF	TGCAGCGTTGTGGGGGTGTATGGCTACACCTTC
14	many	.	TRBV19	TRBJ1-1	CASSISLRGTEAFF	TGTGCCAGTAGTATATCCCTACGGGGCACTGAAGCTTTCTTT
13	few	.	TRBV2	TRBJ1-2	CASSSREEYGYTF	TGTGCCAGCAGTTCCCGAGAGGAGTATGGCTACACCTTC
15	.	.	TRBV5-1	TRBJ1-1	CASSLAAGVDTEAFF	TGCGCCAGCAGCTTGGCGGCAGGGGTTGACACTGAAGCTTTCTTT
14	.	.	TRBV15	TRBJ2-5	CATSRSGTKETQYF	TGTGCCACCAGCAGGTCCGGGACAAAAGAGACCCAGTACTTC
17	many	.	TRBV20-1	TRBJ2-5	CSAARTGRGYHQETQYF	TGCAGTGCTGCACGAACAGGGAGGGGGTACCACCAAGAGACCCAGTACTTC
13	.	TRBD1	TRBV20-1	TRBJ1-1	CSAGTGGATEAFF	TGCAGTGCTGGTACAGGGGGCGCGACTGAAGCTTTCTTT
14	.	.	TRBV7-6	TRBJ1-5	CASSLNPGNQPQHF	TGTGCCAGCAGCTTAAATCCGGGCAATCAGCCCCAGCATTTT